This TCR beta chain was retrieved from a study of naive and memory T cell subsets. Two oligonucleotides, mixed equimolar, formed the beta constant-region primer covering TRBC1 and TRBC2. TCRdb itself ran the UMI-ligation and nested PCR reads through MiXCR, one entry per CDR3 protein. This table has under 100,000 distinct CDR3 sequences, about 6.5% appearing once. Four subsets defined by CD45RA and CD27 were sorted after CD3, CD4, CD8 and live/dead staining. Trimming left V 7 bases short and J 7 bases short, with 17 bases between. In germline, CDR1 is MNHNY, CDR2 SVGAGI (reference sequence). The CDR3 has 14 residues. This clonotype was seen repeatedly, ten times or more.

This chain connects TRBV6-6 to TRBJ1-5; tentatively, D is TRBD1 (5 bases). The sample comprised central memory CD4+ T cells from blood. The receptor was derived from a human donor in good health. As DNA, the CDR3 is TGTGCCAGCACACCTGGGGGAAGGGCACAGCCCCAGCATTTT. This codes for CASTPGGRAQPQHF.